This is a list of T cell receptor beta chains from one sample in a study of technical replicates of blood from several donors. The repertoire was sequenced with immunoSEQ multiplex PCR; TCRdb's copy has only in-frame clones and lacks some. In the table there are roughly 92,000 clones, approximately 95% of which are singletons. Sequenced: T cells isolated from PBMCs. Receptors originate from a human donor in good health. Each CDR3 is given with its conserved first and last residue. A D gene is named only where the DNA matches it firmly. Clone size is shown for a subset of rows, as once, few, many or a class of expanded clone.

J | size | D | V | CDR3 | DNA
TRBJ1-2 | - | TRBD1 | TRBV5-3 | CARSERQGAGGYTF | TGTGCCAGAAGCGAAAGACAGGGGGCGGGTGGCTACACCTTC
TRBJ2-7 | - | TRBD1 | TRBV27 | CASSFNDRVAYEQYF | TGTGCCAGCAGTTTCAATGACAGGGTAGCCTACGAGCAGTACTTC
TRBJ2-1 | - | - | TRBV12-5 | CASEVGLQEQFF | TGTGCTAGTGAAGTGGGACTCCAAGAGCAGTTCTTC
TRBJ2-3 | - | - | TRBV10-3 | CAISLSGLTDTQYF | TGTGCCATCAGTTTAAGTGGCCTCACAGATACGCAGTATTTT
TRBJ1-2 | - | - | TRBV7-9 | CASSLVESGYTF | TGTGCCAGCAGCTTAGTTGAGAGTGGCTACACCTTC
TRBJ2-4 | - | - | TRBV4-1 | CASSQEDRKNIQYF | TGCGCCAGCAGCCAAGAAGACAGAAAAAACATTCAGTACTTC
TRBJ2-7 | - | - | TRBV21-1 | CASSKVASRGDEQYF | TGTGCCAGCAGCAAAGTTGCGTCAAGGGGCGACGAGCAGTACTTC
TRBJ1-1 | - | - | TRBV6-1 | CASRFMTAIDTEAFF | TGTGCCAGCAGATTCATGACAGCGATAGACACTGAAGCTTTCTTT
TRBJ2-3 | - | - | TRBV11-2 | CASSLLSIADTQYF | TGTGCCAGCAGCTTACTTTCTATTGCAGATACGCAGTATTTT
TRBJ2-3 | once | - | TRBV21-1 | CASSKGGQGADTQYF | TGTGCCAGCAGCAAAGGGGGACAGGGGGCAGATACGCAGTATTTT
TRBJ2-7 | - | TRBD2 | TRBV19 | CATMARASGSVHGYEQYF | TGTGCCACCATGGCCAGGGCTAGCGGGAGTGTCCACGGCTACGAGCAGTACTTC